This T cell receptor beta chain derives from a study of blood T cells in healthy people across ages. Primed by a sample-barcoded 5' primer and a J-beta primer mix, a second PCR proceeded for about 6 to 11 cycles. TCRdb re-derived calls from the 5' RACE reads in MiXCR, one entry per CDR3 protein. In the table there are fewer than 1.5 million distinct CDR3 sequences, about 40% of which are singletons. A word on this clonotype: Its cognate antigen is unknown.

The CDR3 runs 14 residues. Study conclusions and caveats: One million T cells yielded diversity estimates that were considered underestimates.

This sequence joins TRBV12-3 or TRBV12-4 and TRBJ2-4; maybe TRBD2 (6 bases). Judging by the DNA end, TRBJ2-5 fits better; the J call may be wrong. The sequence came from a woman between 18 and 29 years old in good health. Sequences were obtained from blood. Written as DNA, the CDR3 is TGTGCCAGCAGTGTGGAACAGCGGGAAGAGACCCAGTACTTC. It yields the protein CASSVEQREETQYF.